The 6 T cell receptor beta chains below all came from one sample that was sequenced in a study of control samples from healthy donors and cancer patients. Data came from immunoSEQ multiplex PCR; TCRdb stores just in-frame clones and leaves some out. The sample lists tens of thousands of clones, about nine tenths occurring once. The source material was PBMCs. The receptors were sampled from a man aged 50 to 60 with lung cancer.

This sequence joins TRBV5-6 and TRBJ2-3; no definite D call. Germline lookup yields CDR1 SGHDT and CDR2 YYEEEE. The CDR3 loop spans 15 amino acids. Trimming left V 2 bases short and J 2 bases short, with 12 bases between. The CDR3 DNA reads TGTGCCAGCAGCTTCGCCCCAGGAAACACAGATACGCAGTATTTT. The encoded protein is CASSFAPGNTDTQYF.

Turning to this clone: At the DNA level, this CDR3 is encoded by other sequences in the same sample as well. The gene calls are TRBV18 and TRBJ1-6; a weak D match, TRBD1 (6 bases). V was clipped by 2 bases and J by 12 bases, with 14 bases between them. The CDR3 contains 14 residues. Germline values: CDR1 KGHSH, CDR2 LQKENI. As DNA, the CDR3 is TGTGCCAGCTCACCAGGGGGCGAAGTAGGACCCCTCCACTTT. Translation gives CASSPGGEVGPLHF.

This clone is categorized as medium-sized. The CDR3 here is CASSHGYNEQFF. CDR3 in DNA: TGTGCCAGTAGTCACGGGTACAATGAGCAGTTCTTC. The rearrangement links TRBV19 to TRBJ2-1; D ambiguous. Germline V lookup: CDR1 LNHDA, CDR2 SQIVND (reference sequence). This CDR3 region has 12 residues. V lost 5 bases and J lost 4, with 6 bases in between.

The rearrangement links TRBV7-3 to TRBJ2-7; D gene unclear. Looked up from germline, CDR1 is SGHTA and CDR2 is FQGTGA. The V end lost 0 bases, the J end lost 4 bases, and 7 bases lay between the germline ends. CDR3 length: 13 amino acids. CDR3 region: CASSLTLGYEQYF. In DNA form, the CDR3 reads TGTGCCAGCAGCTTAACCTTAGGGTACGAGCAGTACTTC.

A note on this clone: Different DNA sequences within this sample yield the same CDR3. The V and J genes are TRBV5-1 and TRBJ2-7; no definite D call. The CDR3 is 14 residues long. Per the germline V gene, CDR1 is SGHRS and CDR2 is YFSETQ. The V and J ends lost 4 bases and 3 bases respectively, with 14 bases between them. The CDR3 region is CASSLPGIGYEQYF. CDR3 nucleotides: TGCGCCAGCAGCCTGCCAGGAATAGGCTACGAGCAGTACTTC.

On this clone itself: The sample has other DNA sequences that encode this CDR3 too. The CDR3 coding sequence is TGTGCCTGGAGTGAACAGGGCACCTACGAGCAGTACTTC. This encodes CAWSEQGTYEQYF. The gene calls are TRBV30 and TRBJ2-7; D perhaps matches TRBD1 (6 bases). V dropped 1 base and J dropped 2 bases, with 9 bases sitting between them. CDR3 length equals 13 residues. CDR1 is GTSNPN and CDR2 is SVGIG in the germline V gene (reference sequence).